This entry concerns a single T cell receptor (beta chain). The junction shows a germline mismatch at one end, possibly a read error. The sample originates from a study of cytomegalovirus exposure and HLA in healthy donors. The CDR3 loop spans 13 amino acids. The V gene's germline CDR1 is SGHRS and CDR2 YFSETQ. Primers for the PCR totalled 60 Vbeta and 13 Jbeta. Libraries were prepared by immunoSEQ multiplex PCR; TCRdb keeps only in-frame clonotypes and omits some of them. Of tens of thousands of clones in the sample, 70% to 85% were seen once. The rearrangement joins TRBV5-1 to TRBJ1-2; perhaps TRBD1 as D (6 bases). This TCR derives from a woman aged 18-30 years in good health and CMV-seronegative. The sample consisted of PBMCs. The CDR3 protein is CASSSGQSYGYPF. The CDR3 DNA reads as TGCGCCAGCAGCTCAGGACAGAGCTATGGCTACCCCTTC.